This entry features one T cell receptor beta chain sequence. This entry is derived from a study of blood T cell repertoires in COVID-19. Assay: immunoSEQ multiplex PCR; the TCRdb copy retains only in-frame clones and omits some. The sample includes 49,000 or so clones, more than 75% of them seen just once. Germline loops: CDR1 SGDLS, CDR2 YYNGEE. This CDR3 is 12 amino acids long. V shed 3 bases and J shed 5 bases, with 3 bases lying between them. The sample consisted of peripheral blood. This TCR was recovered from a man between 45 and 60 years old with active COVID-19. The rearrangement uses TRBV9 and TRBJ1-6; D not resolved. This CDR3 reads CASSANNSPLHF. The CDR3 nucleotides read TGTGCCAGCAGCGCTAATAATTCACCCCTCCACTTT.